This T cell receptor beta chain derives from a study of patients and donors after allogeneic stem cell transplantation. Between the trimmed V and J ends, which lost 4 bases and 5 bases, there was a span of 13 bases. The CDR3 has 13 amino acids. The germline CDR1 and CDR2 sequences are SGDLS and YYNGEE. This clonotype showed up just a few times. Using its own MiXCR run on the RT-PCR reads, TCRdb lists one record per CDR3 protein. The sample lists some 1,600 distinct CDR3 sequences, about 4% occurring once. This clonotype originated in a human donor who was either an allogeneic HSCT recipient or a stem cell or donor lymphocyte infusion donor (not recorded which). It is not recorded whose cells these are; they may come from a transplant donor. The rearrangement uses TRBV9 and TRBJ2-7, with D unresolved. The sequenced sample consisted of blood, either unsorted or a sorted T cell fraction (not recorded which). In DNA form, the CDR3 reads TGTGCCAGCAGCCCCGGACCTCGGGACGAGCAGTACTTC. Translated: CASSPGPRDEQYF.